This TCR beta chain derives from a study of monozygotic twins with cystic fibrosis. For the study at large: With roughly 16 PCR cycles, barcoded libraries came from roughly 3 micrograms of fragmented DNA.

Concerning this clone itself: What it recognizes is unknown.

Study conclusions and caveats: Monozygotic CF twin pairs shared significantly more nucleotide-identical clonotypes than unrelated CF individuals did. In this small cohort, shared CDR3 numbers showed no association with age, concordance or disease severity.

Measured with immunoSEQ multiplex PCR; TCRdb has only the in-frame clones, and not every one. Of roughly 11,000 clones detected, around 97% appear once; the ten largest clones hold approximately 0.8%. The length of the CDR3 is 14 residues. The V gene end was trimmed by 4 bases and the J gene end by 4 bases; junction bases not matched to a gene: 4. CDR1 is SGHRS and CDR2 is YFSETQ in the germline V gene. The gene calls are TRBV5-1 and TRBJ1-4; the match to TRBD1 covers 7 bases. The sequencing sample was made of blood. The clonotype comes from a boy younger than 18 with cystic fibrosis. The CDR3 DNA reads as TGCGCCAGCAGCCGGACAGGAAATAATGAAAAACTGTTTTTT. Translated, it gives CASSRTGNNEKLFF.